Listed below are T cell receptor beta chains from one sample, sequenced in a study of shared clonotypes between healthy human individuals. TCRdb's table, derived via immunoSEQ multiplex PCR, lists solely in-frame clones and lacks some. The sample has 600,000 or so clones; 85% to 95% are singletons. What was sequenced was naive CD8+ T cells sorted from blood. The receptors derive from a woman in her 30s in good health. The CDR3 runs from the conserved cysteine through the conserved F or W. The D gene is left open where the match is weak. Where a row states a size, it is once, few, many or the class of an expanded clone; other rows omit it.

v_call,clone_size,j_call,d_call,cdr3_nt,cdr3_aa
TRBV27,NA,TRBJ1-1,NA,TGTGCCAGCAGAGCTTTTTTGTTCACTGAAGCTTTCTTT,CASRAFLFTEAFF
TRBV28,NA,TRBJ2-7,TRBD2,TGTGCCAGCACCGAAGGATGGGGGGGTGCCTACGAGCAGTACTTC,CASTEGWGGAYEQYF
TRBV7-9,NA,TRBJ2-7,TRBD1,TGTGCCAGCAGCCCTAGTAACCCCTCAGACAGGGGGCTTTTCTACGAGCAGTACTTC,CASSPSNPSDRGLFYEQYF
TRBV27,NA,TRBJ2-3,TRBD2,TGTGCCAGCAGTTCGGGACTAGCGGGACATACGCAGTATTTT,CASSSGLAGHTQYF
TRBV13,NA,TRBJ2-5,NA,TGTGCCAGCAGCCTCCGTCCGGGACCGCAAGAGACCCAGTACTTC,CASSLRPGPQETQYF
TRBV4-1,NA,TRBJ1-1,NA,TGCGCCAGCAGCCAAGAAGAAGGGGCAGAAGCTTTCTTT,CASSQEEGAEAFF
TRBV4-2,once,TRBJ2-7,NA,TGTGCCAGCAGCCGCGGGACGTCGCGGGAGCAGTACTTC,CASSRGTSREQYF
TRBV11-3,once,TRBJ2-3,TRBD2,TGTGCCAGCAGTGAGATTCCACTAGCGGGAGGCTCAGGAGATACGCAGTATTTT,CASSEIPLAGGSGDTQYF
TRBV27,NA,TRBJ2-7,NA,TGTGCCACTAAGATATGGGCCCCTGGGGCGACCTACGAGCAGTACTTC,CATKIWAPGATYEQYF
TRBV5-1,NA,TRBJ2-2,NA,TGCGCCAGCAGCTTGGACGGGGTCGGGGAGCTGTTTTTT,CASSLDGVGELFF
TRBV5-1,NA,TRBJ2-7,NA,TGCGCCAGCAGCTTGACAAGCGCCCCCGACGAGCAGTACTTC,CASSLTSAPDEQYF
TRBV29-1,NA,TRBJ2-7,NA,TGCAGCGTTGAAGATACGCTCTACGAGCAGTACTTC,CSVEDTLYEQYF
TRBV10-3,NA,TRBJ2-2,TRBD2,TGTGCCACGACTACCGGGACTAGCGGGAGAGTAGCCGCCGGGGAGCTGTTTTTT,CATTTGTSGRVAAGELFF
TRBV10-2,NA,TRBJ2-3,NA,TGCGCCAGCAGTGAGAACCCCCCCGGGACCACGGGCACTGATACGCAGTATTTT,CASSENPPGTTGTDTQYF
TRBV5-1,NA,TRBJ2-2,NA,TGCGCCAGCAGCTTGGGGACACACACCGGGGAGCTGTTTTTT,CASSLGTHTGELFF
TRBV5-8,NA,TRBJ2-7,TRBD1,TGTGCCAGCACTCCCGGGACAGGGGGTTTCTACGAGCAGTACTTC,CASTPGTGGFYEQYF
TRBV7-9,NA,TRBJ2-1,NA,TGTGCCAGCAGCTTCGGCCGGGGTGAGCAGTTCTTC,CASSFGRGEQFF
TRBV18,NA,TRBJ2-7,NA,TGTGCCAGCTCAGGGGGCAGCAGCTCCTACGAGCAGTACTTC,CASSGGSSSYEQYF
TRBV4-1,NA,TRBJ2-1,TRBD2,TGCGCCAGCAGCCAAGTGGCGACTAGCGGGAATGAGCAGTTCTTC,CASSQVATSGNEQFF
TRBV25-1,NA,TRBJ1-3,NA,TGTGCCAGCAGTGAATTAGTCTTGGGGGACCACGGAAACACCATATATTTT,CASSELVLGDHGNTIYF
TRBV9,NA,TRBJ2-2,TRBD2,TGTGCCAGCAGCGTAGGCCCCGTCCTAGCGGGAGTAACCGGGGAGCTGTTTTTT,CASSVGPVLAGVTGELFF
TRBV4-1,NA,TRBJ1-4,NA,TGCGCCAGCAGCCAATACGCGCAAAAGAATGAAAAACTGTTTTTT,CASSQYAQKNEKLFF
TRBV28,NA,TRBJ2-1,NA,TGTGCCAGCAGTTTAGCCGTCGACCTCTCCTACAATGAGCAGTTCTTC,CASSLAVDLSYNEQFF
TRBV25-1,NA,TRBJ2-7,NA,TGTGCCAGCAGTGAGCCCGCCAGGGACGAGCAGTACTTC,CASSEPARDEQYF
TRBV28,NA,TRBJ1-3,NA,TGTGCCAGCTCCCCGCAGGGGTTAGGAAACACCATATATTTT,CASSPQGLGNTIYF
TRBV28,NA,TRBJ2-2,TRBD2,TGTGCCAGCAGTTTAGAGTTAGCGGGAGTGCCCGGGGAGCTGTTTTTT,CASSLELAGVPGELFF
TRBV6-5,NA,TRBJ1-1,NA,TGTGCCAGCAGTTTTTCGGGGGAGAACACTGAAGCTTTCTTT,CASSFSGENTEAFF
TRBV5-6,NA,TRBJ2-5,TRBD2,TGTGCCAGCAGCTCAAGCGGGAGAATACGAGAGACCCAGTACTTC,CASSSSGRIRETQYF
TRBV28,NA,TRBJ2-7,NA,TGTGCCAGCAGTTTAATACAGACTAGCTACGAGCAGTACTTC,CASSLIQTSYEQYF
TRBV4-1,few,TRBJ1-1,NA,TGCGCCAGCAGCTGGAGGGGATCGAACACTGAAGCTTTCTTT,CASSWRGSNTEAFF
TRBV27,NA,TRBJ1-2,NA,TGTGCCAGCAGTTTATCGCTCATGCAGGGCGCCGGACCTAACTATGGCTACACCTTC,CASSLSLMQGAGPNYGYTF
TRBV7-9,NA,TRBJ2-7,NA,TGTGCCAGCAGCTTAGCCCTATACGAGCAGTACTTC,CASSLALYEQYF
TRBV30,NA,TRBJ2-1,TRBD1,TGTGCCTGGAGTGGGGGTGGGGACAGGGAGTCCTCCTACAATGAGCAGTTCTTC,CAWSGGGDRESSYNEQFF
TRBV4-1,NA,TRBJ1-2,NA,TGCGCCAGCAGCCCCGTGACGGTTTCTAACTATGGCTACACCTTC,CASSPVTVSNYGYTF
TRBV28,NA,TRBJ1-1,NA,TGTGCCAGCAGCTATATTTTGAACACTGAAGCTTTCTTT,CASSYILNTEAFF
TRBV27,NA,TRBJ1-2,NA,TGTGCCAGCAGTTCACTTAATAACTATGGCTACACCTTC,CASSSLNNYGYTF
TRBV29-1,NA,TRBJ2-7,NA,TGCAGCGTTGGGGATAGCGGCTACGAGCAGTACTTC,CSVGDSGYEQYF
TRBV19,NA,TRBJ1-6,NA,TGTGCCAGTAGTATTGCAAATTCGGCCCTCCACTTT,CASSIANSALHF
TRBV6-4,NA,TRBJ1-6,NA,TGTGCCAGCAGTGACGGGCTATCACCCCTCCACTTT,CASSDGLSPLHF
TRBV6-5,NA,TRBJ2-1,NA,TGTGCCAGCAGTTATGGTCTAGGGGGCAATGAGCAGTTCTTC,CASSYGLGGNEQFF
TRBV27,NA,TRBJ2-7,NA,TGTGCCAGCAGTATGACAGTGGGCTACGAGCAGTACTTC,CASSMTVGYEQYF
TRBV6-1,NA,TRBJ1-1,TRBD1,TGTGCCAGCAGTGAATCCAGGGGGCGATACACTGAAGCTTTCTTT,CASSESRGRYTEAFF
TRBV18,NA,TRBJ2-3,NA,TGTGCCAGCTCACCCCCATCTCTTGGGCCGCAGGCAGATACGCAGTATTTT,CASSPPSLGPQADTQYF
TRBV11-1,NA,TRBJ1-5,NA,TGTGCCAGCAGCAATACAGGAAATCAGCCCCAGCATTTT,CASSNTGNQPQHF
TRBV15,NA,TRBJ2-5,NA,TGTGCCACCAGCAGAGATATTAATCAAGAGACCCAGTACTTC,CATSRDINQETQYF
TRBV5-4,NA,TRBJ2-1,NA,TGTGCCAGCAGCTTGAGGGACTACAATGAGCAGTTCTTC,CASSLRDYNEQFF
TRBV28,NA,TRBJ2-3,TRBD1,TGTGCCAGCAGTTTACGGGACAGGGGAAGCACAGATACGCAGTATTTT,CASSLRDRGSTDTQYF
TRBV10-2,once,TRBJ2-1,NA,TGCGCCAGCAGTGACAATTTATACAATGAGCAGTTCTTC,CASSDNLYNEQFF
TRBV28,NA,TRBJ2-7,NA,TGTGCCACCGCCGGGGCCTACGAGCAGTACTTC,CATAGAYEQYF
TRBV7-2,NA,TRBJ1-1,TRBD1,TGTGCCAGCAGCTGGACAGGGGTCACTGAAGCTTTCTTT,CASSWTGVTEAFF
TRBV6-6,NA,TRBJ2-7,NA,TGTGCCAGCACCCTCACTAGCCGACTCTACGAGCAGTACTTC,CASTLTSRLYEQYF
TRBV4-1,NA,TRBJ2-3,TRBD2,TGCGCCAGCAGCCGATCCACGGGACTAGCGGTGCAGTATTTT,CASSRSTGLAVQYF
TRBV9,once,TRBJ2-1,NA,TGTGCCAGCAGCGGGAGTGAGCAGTTCTTC,CASSGSEQFF
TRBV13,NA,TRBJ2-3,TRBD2,TGTGCCAGCAGATCTTTAGCGGGAGTGGGGGGCACAGATACGCAGTATTTT,CASRSLAGVGGTDTQYF
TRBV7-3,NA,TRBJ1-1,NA,TGTGCCAGCAGCTTATTAGCCCCTCAAGGGAGCTCCGGGGAAGCTTTCTTT,CASSLLAPQGSSGEAFF
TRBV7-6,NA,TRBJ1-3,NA,TGTGCCAGCAGCCAACAGGGAACTGGAAACACCATATATTTT,CASSQQGTGNTIYF
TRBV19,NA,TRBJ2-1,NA,TGTGCCAGTAGTATGTACCCAGGTCCCTACAATGAGCAGTTCTTC,CASSMYPGPYNEQFF
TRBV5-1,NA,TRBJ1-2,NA,TGCGCCAGCAGCCCGGCAGCTACTTTTTCCTTC,CASSPAATFSF
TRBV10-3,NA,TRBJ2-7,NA,TGTGCCATCAGTGAGGGGGGTGGCTACGAGCAGTACTTC,CAISEGGGYEQYF
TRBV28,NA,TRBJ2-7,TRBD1,TGTGCCAGCATAGCCTCCGACAGGGCCAAAGACCAATACGAGCAGTACTTC,CASIASDRAKDQYEQYF